The 26 T cell receptor beta chains reported below all come from one sample, sequenced in a study of blood T cell repertoires in COVID-19 (dated by TCRdb to the early 2020s). Library construction relied on the immunoSEQ multiplex PCR assay. TCRdb took over this immuneACCESS table, retaining in-frame rearrangements with V and J assigned. Such tables are incomplete; in checked studies, under half of the missing clones stem from an unresolved V gene, and the remainder is unexplained. The sample yields about 340,000 clones; 80% to 90% were counted once. The ten largest clones take up 6% to 7% of the sample. The sample taken for sequencing was peripheral blood. The receptors here all came from a woman between 45 and 65 years old with COVID-19, enrolled during active disease.

The V gene is TRBV27, the J gene TRBJ1-3, with 7 bases aligning to TRBD1. Germline V gives CDR1 MNHEY, CDR2 SMNVEV (reference sequence). The CDR3 sequence is 14 residues long. V was pared by 2 bases and J by 2 bases, with 0 bases of the junction left unmatched. CDR3 in DNA: TGTGCCAGCAGTTTAGACAGGGCTGGAAACACCATATATTTT. This gives the protein CASSLDRAGNTIYF.

This chain joins TRBV11-2 and TRBJ2-3; 9 nucleotides agree with TRBD1. The germline V gene has CDR1 SGHAT and CDR2 FQNNGV. This CDR3 spans 17 amino acids. V gave up 1 base and J gave up 4 bases; unmatched junction bases: 9. The CDR3 reads CASSLGGQGMFADTQYF. CDR3 nucleotides: TGTGCCAGCAGCTTAGGGGGACAGGGAATGTTCGCAGATACGCAGTATTTT.

The chain links TRBV5-6 to TRBJ1-1, with D perhaps matching TRBD1 (5 bases). The V end lost 4 bases, the J end lost 1 base, and 20 bases lay between the germline ends. The CDR3 is made up of 17 amino acids. In germline, CDR1 is SGHDT, CDR2 YYEEEE. CDR3 protein: CASSRSGKWVRNTEAFF. The CDR3 DNA sequence: TGTGCCAGCAGCAGATCAGGGAAGTGGGTGAGGAACACTGAAGCTTTCTTT. Complete variable domain (other parts from reference TRBV5-6 and TRBJ1-1): DAGVTQSPTHLIKTRGQQVTLRCSPKSGHDTVSWYQQALGQGPQFIFQYYEEEERQRGNFPDRFSGHQFPNYSSELNVNALLLGDSALYLCASSRSGKWVRNTEAFFGQGTRLTVV.

CDR3 protein: CASSLGHRGAGANVLTF. As DNA, the CDR3 is TGTGCCAGCAGCTTAGGCCACAGGGGTGCTGGGGCCAACGTCCTGACTTTC. The rearrangement joins TRBV7-9 to TRBJ2-6, with 7 nucleotides matching TRBD1. CDR1 is SEHNR, CDR2 FQNEAQ, per germline (reference sequence). V shed 1 base, J shed 2 bases, and the junction held 5 bases outside the gene matches. This CDR3 contains 17 residues.

V gene TRBV19 combines with J gene TRBJ1-6, with a tentative D call TRBD1 (5 bases). V dropped 1 base and J dropped 7 bases, with 11 bases sitting between them. CDR3 length: 15 residues. Germline lookup yields CDR1 LNHDA and CDR2 SQIVND (reference sequence). The CDR3 loop reads CASSIVWDLNSPLHF. The CDR3 bases are TGTGCCAGTAGTATAGTATGGGACTTAAATTCACCCCTCCACTTT. Using reference TRBV19 and TRBJ1-6 for the parts outside the CDR3, the full variable domain is DGGITQSPKYLFRKEGQNVTLSCEQNLNHDAMYWYRQDPGQGLRLIYYSQIVNDFQKGDIAEGYSVSREKKESFPLTVTSAQKNPTAFYLCASSIVWDLNSPLHFGNGTRLTVT.

The V gene is TRBV7-2, the J gene TRBJ2-3; D remains unclear. The V and J ends lost 2 bases and 6 bases respectively, with 6 bases between them. CDR1 and CDR2 (germline): SGHTA, FQGNSA. The CDR3 sequence is 12 residues long. Here the CDR3 reads CASSLFSDTQYF. CDR3 DNA: TGTGCCAGCAGCTTATTTTCGGATACGCAGTATTTT.

This sequence joins TRBV4-3 and TRBJ2-3, with a weak D call TRBD2 (5 bases). The V gene lost 0 bases and the J gene lost 3 bases, with 13 bases spanning the gap. CDR3 length: 16 residues. The germline V gene has CDR1 LGHNA and CDR2 YSLEER. The CDR3 region has the DNA TGCGCCAGCAGCCAAGAATGGCTAGCTGGAACAGATACGCAGTATTTT. Protein: CASSQEWLAGTDTQYF.

The V and J genes are TRBV18 and TRBJ2-7, with 9 bases aligning to TRBD1. CDR3 length equals 16 residues. Trimming took 5 bases from V and 0 from J; bases not matched to a gene: 8. Germline CDR1 KGHSH, CDR2 LQKENI. The CDR3 loop reads CASSLRGDRASYEQYF. CDR3 DNA: TGTGCCAGCTCATTACGTGGGGACAGGGCCTCCTACGAGCAGTACTTC.

CDR3 in amino acids: CASSLDRANEQYF. The CDR3 region has the DNA TGTGCCAGCAGCTTGGACAGGGCAAACGAGCAGTACTTC. This chain uses TRBV5-4 with TRBJ2-7; TRBD1 might be the D (6 bases). Germline V gene data show CDR1 as SGHNT and CDR2 as YYREEE (reference sequence). With 0 bases removed from V and 5 bases from J, the gap between germline ends came to 9 bases. This CDR3 comprises 13 residues.

This chain connects TRBV28 to TRBJ1-3; TRBD1 might be the D (5 bases). This CDR3 has 14 residues. CDR1 is MDHEN, CDR2 SYDVKM, per germline. V lost 5 bases to trimming and J lost 2 bases, with 10 bases between them. In nucleotides, the CDR3 is TGTGCCAGCAGTGCGACAGAACCTGGAAACACCATATATTTT. It encodes CASSATEPGNTIYF.

The rearrangement joins TRBV24-1 to TRBJ2-2; D is possibly TRBD2 (6 bases). Germline values: CDR1 KGHDR, CDR2 SFDVKD. This CDR3 comprises 16 residues. Trimming removed 4 bases from V and 5 bases from J, with 16 bases in between. The CDR3 reads CATSDPHGSGTGELFF. CDR3 DNA: TGTGCCACCAGTGACCCCCACGGGAGTGGTACCGGGGAGCTGTTTTTT.

This clone has a single count. The CDR3 DNA is TGTGCCAGCAGCAGCCCCGGGCGGGGCACTGAAGCTTTCTTT. Protein: CASSSPGRGTEAFF. V and J are TRBV7-9 and TRBJ1-1; D ambiguous. The germline V gene encodes CDR1 SEHNR and CDR2 FQNEAQ (reference sequence). V was trimmed by 5 bases and J by 4 bases, leaving 14 bases between them. The length of the CDR3 is 14 residues.

This chain joins TRBV14 and TRBJ2-3; D not resolved. V lost 0 bases, J lost 1 base, and 5 bases lay in between. The length of the CDR3 is 14 residues. Per germline, CDR1 SGHDN and CDR2 FVKESK. The CDR3 is CASSQDPGTDTQYF. The CDR3 DNA reads TGTGCCAGCAGCCAAGACCCCGGCACAGATACGCAGTATTTT.

This rearrangement joins TRBV3-1 (or the pseudogene TRBV3-2) to TRBJ1-5, with 10 bases aligning to TRBD1. This CDR3 region has 14 residues. V shed 9 bases, J shed 5 bases, and the junction held 7 bases outside the gene matches. The V gene's germline CDR1 is LGHDT and CDR2 YNNKEL (reference sequence). In DNA form, the CDR3 reads TGTGCCAGTAGCGGGACAGGGGCTTATCAGCCCCAGCATTTT. Amino acid sequence: CASSGTGAYQPQHF.

The V call is TRBV5-1, the J call TRBJ1-2; D call uncertain. V was pared by 4 bases and J by 4 bases, with 8 bases between. The CDR3 length is 12 residues. CDR1 is SGHRS, CDR2 YFSETQ, per germline. CDR3 loop: CASSAGVYGYTF. The CDR3 DNA is TGCGCCAGCAGCGCCGGGGTCTATGGCTACACCTTC.

The chain employs TRBV11-2 and TRBJ1-1, with 9 bases matching TRBD1. Looked up from germline, CDR1 is SGHAT and CDR2 is FQNNGV. The CDR3 has 18 amino acids. V lost 5 bases to trimming and J lost 6 bases; unmatched junction nucleotides: 19. CDR3 protein: CASSPKPPSGQGFPEAFF. The CDR3 DNA reads as TGTGCCAGCAGCCCAAAACCGCCTTCGGGACAGGGATTTCCTGAAGCTTTCTTT.

The chain carries TRBV30 and TRBJ2-5; D possibly corresponds to TRBD1 (5 bases). V was cut by 5 bases and J by 5 bases, with 12 bases left in between. CDR3 length equals 12 residues. Germline lookup yields CDR1 GTSNPN and CDR2 SVGIG (reference sequence). The CDR3 DNA sequence: TGTGCCTGGGCCAGGGTTGGGGAGACCCAGTACTTC. It translates to CAWARVGETQYF.

The chain is built from TRBV7-2 and TRBJ2-7; D not certain. The CDR3 extends over 15 amino acids. Trimming left V 1 base short and J 1 base short, with 11 bases between. Germline assignment: CDR1 SGHTA and CDR2 FQGNSA. The CDR3: CASSLGVFGSYEQYF. For the CDR3, the DNA is TGTGCCAGCAGCTTAGGGGTGTTCGGGTCCTACGAGCAGTACTTC.

V is TRBV28 and J is TRBJ1-1; possible D gene TRBD1, 5 bases. CDR1 and CDR2 from the germline V gene are MDHEN and SYDVKM. Trimming stripped 3 bases from V and 3 bases from J, with 11 bases between. The CDR3 is made up of 14 amino acids. The CDR3 reads CASSFSWGDTEAFF. Here the CDR3 DNA reads TGTGCCAGCAGTTTTTCATGGGGGGACACTGAAGCTTTCTTT.

This clone was seen once. The chain uses TRBV18 and TRBJ1-6; D is possibly TRBD1 (6 bases). V lost 1 base to trimming and J lost 7 bases, with 14 bases between them. This CDR3 is 16 amino acids long. Germline assignment: CDR1 KGHSH and CDR2 LQKENI. The CDR3 is CASSPLATGINSPLHF. The CDR3 DNA is TGTGCCAGCTCACCACTCGCTACAGGGATAAATTCACCCCTCCACTTT. The complete variable domain, with remaining parts taken from reference TRBV18 and TRBJ1-6, reads NAGVMQNPRHLVRRRGQEARLRCSPMKGHSHVYWYRQLPEEGLKFMVYLQKENIIDESGMPKERFSAEFPKEGPSILRIQQVVRGDSAAYFCASSPLATGINSPLHFGNGTRLTVT.

This clone came up a few times. This chain uses TRBV13 with TRBJ1-3; tentative D call: TRBD1 (5 bases). The ends were cut back, 5 bases at V and 0 bases at J, with 11 bases in the middle. This CDR3 region has 15 residues. The germline V gene encodes CDR1 PRHDT and CDR2 FYEKMQ (reference sequence). CDR3 coding DNA: TGTGCCAGCAGCCAACAGGTTAACTCTGGAAACACCATATATTTT. Its protein is CASSQQVNSGNTIYF. Full variable domain (remainder filled in from reference TRBV13 and TRBJ1-3): AAGVIQSPRHLIKEKRETATLKCYPIPRHDTVYWYQQGPGQDPQFLISFYEKMQSDKGSIPDRFSAQQFSDYHSELNMSSLELGDSALYFCASSQQVNSGNTIYFGEGSWLTVV.

V usage is TRBV27 and J usage is TRBJ1-5; D may be TRBD1 (5 bases). V gave up 2 bases and J gave up 4 bases, with 9 bases separating them. Germline V CDR1 and CDR2: MNHEY, SMNVEV (reference sequence). The CDR3 has 14 amino acids. The CDR3: CASSLLGRNQPQHF. In DNA, the CDR3 is TGTGCCAGCAGTTTACTGGGGCGAAATCAGCCCCAGCATTTT.

The chain links TRBV19 to TRBJ2-5, with a possible D match to TRBD2 (5 bases). CDR3 size: 13 residues. The germline V gene has CDR1 LNHDA and CDR2 SQIVND (reference sequence). Trimming pared 1 base from V and 5 bases from J, leaving 8 bases between. CDR3 bases: TGTGCCAGTAGTATAGGGGCTAGCGAGACCCAGTACTTC. Its translation is CASSIGASETQYF.

The rearrangement links TRBV6-5 to TRBJ1-3; the match to TRBD1 covers 11 bases. Germline V gene data show CDR1 as MNHEY and CDR2 as SVGAGI. This CDR3 is built from 14 residues. The trim removed 7 bases at V and 7 bases at J, leaving 6 bases unmatched. CDR3 residues: CASNSGTGGNTIYF. The CDR3 DNA reads as TGTGCCAGCAATTCCGGGACAGGGGGTAACACCATATATTTT.

This chain links TRBV11-2 with TRBJ2-1; 9 bases are shared with TRBD1. With V trimmed by 1 base and J by 2 bases, 6 bases remained unmatched. Germline CDR1 and CDR2: SGHAT and FQNNGV. The CDR3 runs to 17 residues. The CDR3 sequence is CASSLGFGTGTYNEQFF. CDR3 sequence (DNA): TGTGCCAGCAGCTTAGGCTTTGGGACAGGGACCTACAATGAGCAGTTCTTC.

V usage is TRBV5-4 and J usage is TRBJ2-7, with a possible D match to TRBD2 (6 bases). Germline CDR1 reads SGHNT; CDR2 reads YYREEE (reference sequence). The CDR3 covers 14 residues. Trimming removed 0 bases from V and 4 bases from J, with 11 bases in between. Here the CDR3 DNA reads TGTGCCAGCAGCTTGGGCCGGGGGAGGTACGAGCAGTACTTC. Its translation is CASSLGRGRYEQYF.